What follows describes a single T cell receptor (beta chain). Germline and genes here are mouse. The CDR3 end is not reached by the read, which stops 1 residue before it; the germline J gene fills it in. Documented time point: mouse harvest day 7 after allogeneic transplant. Each mouse received 10^7 T-cell-depleted marrow cells plus 10^6 splenic CD5+ T cells by tail vein. The data were taken from a study of tissue T cells after allogeneic stem cell transplantation. TCRdb keeps only in-frame clones here, not all; method: immunoSEQ multiplex PCR. The data contain around 6,000 clones, under 60% of them singletons. V was pared by 4 bases and J by 5 bases, with 2 bases between. Germline V lookup: CDR1 SGHSA, CDR2 FRNQAP. This CDR3 is built from 10 residues.

Material for sequencing was gut tissue. This rearrangement joins TRBV16 to TRBJ1-1; D remains unclear. This receptor was identified in a female BALB/c mouse given C57BL/6 T cells with graft-versus-host disease after an allogeneic hematopoietic cell transplant. The CDR3 region is CASSSTEVFF. The DNA read from the CDR3 is TGTGCAAGCAGCTCAACAGAAGTCTTC.